The rows below give T cell receptor beta chains drawn from one sample of a study of patients and donors after allogeneic stem cell transplantation. MiXCR was run by TCRdb on the RT-PCR reads, yielding one entry per CDR3 protein. The data hold fewer than 200,000 distinct CDR3 sequences, with approximately 30% observed a single time. The source material was blood, either unsorted or a sorted T cell fraction (not recorded which). These receptors all stem from a human donor who was either an allogeneic HSCT recipient or a stem cell or donor lymphocyte infusion donor (not recorded which). It is not recorded whose cells these are; they may come from a transplant donor. CDR3s include the opening cysteine and the closing phenylalanine or tryptophan. The order of the fields is J gene, V gene, D gene, clone size, CDR3 protein, CDR3 DNA. The D gene is left open where the match is weak. A row's size may be missing; if present it is once, few, many or a size class.

TRBJ2-3 TRBV20-1 . . CSARDKLARLDTQYF TGCAGTGCTAGAGATAAGCTAGCGCGATTAGATACGCAGTATTTT
TRBJ2-2 TRBV7-2 TRBD2 few CASSLGASGRAGELFF TGTGCCAGCAGCTTAGGAGCTAGCGGGAGGGCCGGGGAGCTGTTTTTT
TRBJ2-7 TRBV5-1 . . CASSQEDEQYF TGCGCCAGCAGCCAGGAGGACGAGCAGTACTTC
TRBJ2-3 TRBV5-1 TRBD1 few CASSLGQGAQYF TGCGCCAGCAGCCTCGGACAGGGTGCGCAGTATTTT
TRBJ2-2 TRBV25-1 . . CASRQLNTGELFF TGTGCCAGCAGACAGCTGAACACCGGGGAGCTGTTTTTT
TRBJ2-5 TRBV7-9 TRBD2 . CASSFSTSGQETQYF TGTGCCAGCAGCTTTAGTACTAGCGGGCAAGAGACCCAGTACTTC
TRBJ2-5 TRBV5-6 . many CASSWLGGETQYF TGTGCCAGCAGCTGGTTGGGAGGCGAGACCCAGTACTTC
TRBJ2-1 TRBV29-1 TRBD2 . CSVVKGLASPNEQFF TGCAGCGTTGTTAAGGGACTAGCGAGCCCCAATGAGCAGTTCTTC
TRBJ2-4 TRBV6-5 . once CASRDQGLENIQYF TGTGCCAGCAGGGACCAAGGGCTGGAAAACATTCAGTACTTC
TRBJ2-5 TRBV10-3 . . CAISDGHQETQYF TGTGCCATCAGTGATGGACACCAAGAGACCCAGTACTTC
TRBJ2-5 TRBV10-3 . . CAIAIDSQETQYF TGTGCCATCGCTATAGACAGCCAAGAGACCCAGTACTTC
TRBJ2-3 TRBV10-3 TRBD2 . CAISDGLAEISTDTQYF TGTGCCATCAGTGACGGACTAGCGGAGATAAGCACAGATACGCAGTATTTT
TRBJ2-2 TRBV18 TRBD2 . CASSPPGLEITGELFF TGTGCCAGCTCACCACCGGGACTAGAGATCACCGGGGAGCTGTTTTTT
TRBJ2-1 TRBV28 . . CASSLGAENEQFF TGTGCCAGCAGTTTAGGGGCTGAAAATGAGCAGTTCTTC
TRBJ2-5 TRBV6-5 TRBD1 . CASSYVAGGETQYF TGTGCCAGCAGTTACGTGGCAGGGGGAGAGACCCAGTACTTC
TRBJ1-5 TRBV6-5 TRBD1 . CASSRKLGTGGGQPQHF TGTGCCAGCAGCCGAAAGCTAGGGACAGGGGGAGGTCAGCCCCAGCATTTT
TRBJ2-2 TRBV10-3 TRBD2 once CAISGSGRRNTGELFF TGTGCCATCAGTGGAAGCGGGAGGCGGAACACCGGGGAGCTGTTTTTT